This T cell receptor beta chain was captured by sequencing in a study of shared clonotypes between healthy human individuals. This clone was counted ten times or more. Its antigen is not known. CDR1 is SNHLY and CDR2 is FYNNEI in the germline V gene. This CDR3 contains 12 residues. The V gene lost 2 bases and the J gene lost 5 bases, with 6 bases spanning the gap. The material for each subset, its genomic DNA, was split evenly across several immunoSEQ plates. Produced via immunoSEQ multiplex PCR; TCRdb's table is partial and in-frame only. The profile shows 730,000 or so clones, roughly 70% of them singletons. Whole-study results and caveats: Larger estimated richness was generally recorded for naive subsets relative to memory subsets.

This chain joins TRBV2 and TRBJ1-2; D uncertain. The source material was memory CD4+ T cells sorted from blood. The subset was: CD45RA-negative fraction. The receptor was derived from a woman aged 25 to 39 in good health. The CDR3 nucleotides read TGTGCCAGCAGTGAATCGCGGTATGGCTACACCTTC. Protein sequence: CASSESRYGYTF.